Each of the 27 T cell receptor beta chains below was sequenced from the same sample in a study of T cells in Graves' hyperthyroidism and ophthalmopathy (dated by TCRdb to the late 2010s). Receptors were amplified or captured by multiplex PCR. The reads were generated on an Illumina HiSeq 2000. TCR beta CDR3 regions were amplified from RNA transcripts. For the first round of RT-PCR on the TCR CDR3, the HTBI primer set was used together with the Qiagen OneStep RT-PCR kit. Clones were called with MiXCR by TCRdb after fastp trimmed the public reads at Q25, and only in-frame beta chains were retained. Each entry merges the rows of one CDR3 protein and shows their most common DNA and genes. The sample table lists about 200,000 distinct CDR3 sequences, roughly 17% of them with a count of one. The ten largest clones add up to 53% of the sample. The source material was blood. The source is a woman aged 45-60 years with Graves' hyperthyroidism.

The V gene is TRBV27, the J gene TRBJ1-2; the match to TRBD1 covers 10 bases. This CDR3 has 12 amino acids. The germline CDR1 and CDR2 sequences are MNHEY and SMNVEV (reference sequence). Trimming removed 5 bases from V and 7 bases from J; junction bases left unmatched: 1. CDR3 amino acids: CASSGQGVGYTF. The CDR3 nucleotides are TGTGCCAGCAGTGGACAGGGGGTTGGCTACACCTTC.

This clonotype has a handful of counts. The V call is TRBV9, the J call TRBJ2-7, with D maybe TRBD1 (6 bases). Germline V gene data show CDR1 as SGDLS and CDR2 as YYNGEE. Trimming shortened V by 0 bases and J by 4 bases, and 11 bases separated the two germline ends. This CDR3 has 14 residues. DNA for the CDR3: TGTGCCAGCAGCGTAGCTGGGGGCGTATACGAGCAGTACTTC. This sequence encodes CASSVAGGVYEQYF.

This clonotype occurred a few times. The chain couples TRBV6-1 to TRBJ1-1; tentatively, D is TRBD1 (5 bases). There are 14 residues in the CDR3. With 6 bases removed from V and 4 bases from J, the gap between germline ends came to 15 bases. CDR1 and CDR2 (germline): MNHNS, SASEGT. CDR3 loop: CASSPPGAGTEAFF. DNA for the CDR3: TGTGCCAGCAGCCCACCCGGGGCTGGCACTGAAGCTTTCTTT.

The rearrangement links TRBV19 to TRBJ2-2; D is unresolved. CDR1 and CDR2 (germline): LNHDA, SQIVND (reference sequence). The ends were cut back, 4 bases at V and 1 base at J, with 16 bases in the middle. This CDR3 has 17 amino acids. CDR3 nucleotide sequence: TGTGCCAGTAGTAGGGGAATTGGGCCCCGGAACACCGGGGAGCTGTTTTTT. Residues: CASSRGIGPRNTGELFF.

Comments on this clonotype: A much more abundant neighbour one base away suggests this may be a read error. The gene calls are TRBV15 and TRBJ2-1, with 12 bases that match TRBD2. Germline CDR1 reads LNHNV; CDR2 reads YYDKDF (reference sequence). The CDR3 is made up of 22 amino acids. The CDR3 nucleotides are TGTGCCACCAGCAGAGGTCCCCTCTTAACTAGCGGGAGGACAAACTCCTACAATGGGCAGTTCTTC. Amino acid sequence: CATSRGPLLTSGRTNSYNGQFF.

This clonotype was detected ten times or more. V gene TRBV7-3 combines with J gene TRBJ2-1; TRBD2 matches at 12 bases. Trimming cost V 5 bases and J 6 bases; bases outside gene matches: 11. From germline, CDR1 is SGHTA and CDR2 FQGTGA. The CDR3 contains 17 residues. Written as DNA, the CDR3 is TGTGCCAGCAGCCTTAATTCCGGACTAGCGGGACTCAATGAGCAGTTCTTC. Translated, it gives CASSLNSGLAGLNEQFF.

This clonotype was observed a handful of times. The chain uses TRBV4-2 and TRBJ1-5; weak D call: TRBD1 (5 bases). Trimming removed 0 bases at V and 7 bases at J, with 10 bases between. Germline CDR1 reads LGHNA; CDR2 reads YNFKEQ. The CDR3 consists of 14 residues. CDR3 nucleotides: TGTGCCAGCAGCCAAGATGGGGGTGGCCAGCCCCAGCATTTT. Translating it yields CASSQDGGGQPQHF.

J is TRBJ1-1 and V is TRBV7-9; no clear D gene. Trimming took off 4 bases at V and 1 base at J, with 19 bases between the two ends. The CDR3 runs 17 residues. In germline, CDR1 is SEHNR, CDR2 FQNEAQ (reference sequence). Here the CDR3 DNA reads TGTGCCAGCAGCTCGCGCCGTCGTCGACCTCGGAACACTGAAGCTTTCTTT. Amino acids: CASSSRRRRPRNTEAFF.

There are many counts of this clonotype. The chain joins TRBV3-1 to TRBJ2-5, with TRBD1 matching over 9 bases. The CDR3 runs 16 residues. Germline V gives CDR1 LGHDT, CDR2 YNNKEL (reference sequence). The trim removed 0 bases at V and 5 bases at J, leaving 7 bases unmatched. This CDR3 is CASSQDRDRVPETQYF. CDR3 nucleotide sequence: TGTGCCAGCAGCCAAGACCGGGACAGGGTTCCGGAGACCCAGTACTTC.

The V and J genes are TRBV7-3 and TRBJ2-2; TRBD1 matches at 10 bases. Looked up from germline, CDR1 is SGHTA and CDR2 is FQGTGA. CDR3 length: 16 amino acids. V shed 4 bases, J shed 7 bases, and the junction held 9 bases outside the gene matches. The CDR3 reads CASSSPGTGVVGELFF. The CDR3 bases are TGTGCCAGCAGCTCACCCGGGACAGGGGTGGTCGGGGAGCTGTTTTTT.

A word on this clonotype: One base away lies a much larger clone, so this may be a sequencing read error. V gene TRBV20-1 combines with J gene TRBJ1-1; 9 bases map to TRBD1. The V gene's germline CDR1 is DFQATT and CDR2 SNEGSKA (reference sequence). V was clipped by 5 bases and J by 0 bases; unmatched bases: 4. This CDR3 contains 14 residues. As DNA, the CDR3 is TGCAGTGCTCGGACAGGGGCCATGAACACTGAAGCTTTCTTT. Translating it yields CSARTGAMNTEAFF.

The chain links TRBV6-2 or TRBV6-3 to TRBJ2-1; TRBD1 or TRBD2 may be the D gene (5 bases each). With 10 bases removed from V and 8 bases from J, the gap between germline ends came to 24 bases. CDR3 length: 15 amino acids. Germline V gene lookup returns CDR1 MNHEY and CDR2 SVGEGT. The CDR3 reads CATTRGTDGVDEQFF. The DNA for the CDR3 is TGTGCCACGACAAGAGGGACGGACGGTGTGGATGAGCAGTTCTTC.

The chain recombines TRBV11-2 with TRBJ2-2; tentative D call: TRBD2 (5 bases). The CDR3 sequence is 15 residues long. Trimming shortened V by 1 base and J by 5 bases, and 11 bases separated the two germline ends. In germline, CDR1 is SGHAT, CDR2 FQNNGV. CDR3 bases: TGTGCCAGCAGCTTAGTAAGAGGGTGGACCGGGGAGCTGTTTTTT. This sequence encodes CASSLVRGWTGELFF.

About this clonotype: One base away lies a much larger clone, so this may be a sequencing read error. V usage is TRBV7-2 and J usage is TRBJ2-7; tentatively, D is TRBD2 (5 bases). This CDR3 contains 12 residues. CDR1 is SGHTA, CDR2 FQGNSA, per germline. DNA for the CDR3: TGTGCCAGCAGGTTGACTGACTACGATCAGTACTTC. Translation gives CASRLTDYDQYF.

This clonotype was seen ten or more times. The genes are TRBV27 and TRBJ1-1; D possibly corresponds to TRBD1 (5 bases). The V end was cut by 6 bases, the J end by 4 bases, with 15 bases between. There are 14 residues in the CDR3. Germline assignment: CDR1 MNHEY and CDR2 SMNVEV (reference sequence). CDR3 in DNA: TGTGCCAGCAGATTAGGGGTAAGGGGCACTGAAGCTTTCTTT. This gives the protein CASRLGVRGTEAFF.

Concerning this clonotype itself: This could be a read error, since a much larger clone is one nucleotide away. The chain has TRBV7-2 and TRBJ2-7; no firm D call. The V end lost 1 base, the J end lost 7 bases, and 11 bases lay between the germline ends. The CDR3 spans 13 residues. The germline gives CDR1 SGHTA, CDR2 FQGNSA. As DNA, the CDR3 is TGTGCCAGCAGCTTAGTGGATTTTGGTGAGCAGTACTTC. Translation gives CASSLVDFGEQYF.

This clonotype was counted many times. DNA of the CDR3: TGTGCCAGCAGTTCCTCCATAGGGACAGCCAACGCCTATGGCTACACCTTC. Translation gives CASSSSIGTANAYGYTF. This sequence joins TRBV28 and TRBJ1-2; 7 nucleotides line up with TRBD1. Trimming removed 4 bases from V and 4 bases from J; junction bases left unmatched: 15. The germline V gene encodes CDR1 MDHEN and CDR2 SYDVKM. The CDR3 loop spans 17 amino acids.

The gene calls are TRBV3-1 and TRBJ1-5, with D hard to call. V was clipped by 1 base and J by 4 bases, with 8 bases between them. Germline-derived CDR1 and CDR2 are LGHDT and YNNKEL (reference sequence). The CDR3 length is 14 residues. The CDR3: CASSQGTANQPQHF. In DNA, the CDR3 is TGTGCCAGCAGCCAAGGAACGGCGAATCAGCCCCAGCATTTT.

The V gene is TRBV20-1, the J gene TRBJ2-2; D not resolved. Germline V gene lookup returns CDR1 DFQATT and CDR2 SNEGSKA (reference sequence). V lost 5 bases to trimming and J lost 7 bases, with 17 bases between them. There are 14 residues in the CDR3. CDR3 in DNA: TGCAGTGCTCCGGAGAAAGCCTTGGGCGGGGAGCTGTTTTTT. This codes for CSAPEKALGGELFF.

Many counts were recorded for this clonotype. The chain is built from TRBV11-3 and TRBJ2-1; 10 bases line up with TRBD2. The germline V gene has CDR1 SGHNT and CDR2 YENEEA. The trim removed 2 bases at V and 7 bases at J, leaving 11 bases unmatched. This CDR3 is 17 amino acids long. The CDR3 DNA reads TGTGCCAGCAGCTTATTCTCTCCTAGCGGGAGTATGAATGAGCAGTTCTTC. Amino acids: CASSLFSPSGSMNEQFF.

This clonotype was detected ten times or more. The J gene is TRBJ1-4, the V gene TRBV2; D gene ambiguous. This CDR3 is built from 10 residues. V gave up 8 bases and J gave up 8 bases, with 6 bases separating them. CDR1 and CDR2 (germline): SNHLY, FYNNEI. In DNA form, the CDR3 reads TGTGCCAGCTGGTGGGAAAAACTGTTTTTT. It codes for CASWWEKLFF.

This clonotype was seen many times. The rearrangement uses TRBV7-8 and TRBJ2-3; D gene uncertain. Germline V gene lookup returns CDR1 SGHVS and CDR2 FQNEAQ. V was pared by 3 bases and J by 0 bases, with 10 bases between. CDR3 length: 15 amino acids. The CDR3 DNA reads TGTGCCAGCAGCTTCTCTGGCTTTAGCACAGATACGCAGTATTTT. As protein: CASSFSGFSTDTQYF.

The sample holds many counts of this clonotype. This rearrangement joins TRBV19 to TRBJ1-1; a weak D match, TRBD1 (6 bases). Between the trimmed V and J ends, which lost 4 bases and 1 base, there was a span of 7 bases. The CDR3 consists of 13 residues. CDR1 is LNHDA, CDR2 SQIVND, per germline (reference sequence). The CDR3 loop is CASSKDRNTEAFF. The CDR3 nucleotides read TGTGCCAGTAGTAAGGACAGGAACACTGAAGCTTTCTTT.

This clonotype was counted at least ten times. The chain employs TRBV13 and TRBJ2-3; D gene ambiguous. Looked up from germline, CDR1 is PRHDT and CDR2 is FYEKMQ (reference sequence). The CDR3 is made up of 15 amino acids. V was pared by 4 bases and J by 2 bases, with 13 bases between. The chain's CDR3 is CASSSRVRFTDTQYF. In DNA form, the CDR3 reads TGTGCCAGCAGCTCAAGAGTCAGGTTCACAGATACGCAGTATTTT.

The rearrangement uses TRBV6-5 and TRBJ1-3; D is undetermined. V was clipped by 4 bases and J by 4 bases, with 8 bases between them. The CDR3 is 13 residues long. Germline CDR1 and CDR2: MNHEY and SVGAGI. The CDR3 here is CASSSQQGNTIYF. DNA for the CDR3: TGTGCCAGCAGTTCCCAACAGGGAAACACCATATATTTT.

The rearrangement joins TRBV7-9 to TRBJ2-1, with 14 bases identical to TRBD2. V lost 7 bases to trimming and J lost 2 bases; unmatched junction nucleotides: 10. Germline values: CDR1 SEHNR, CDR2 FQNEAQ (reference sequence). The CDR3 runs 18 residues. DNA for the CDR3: TGTGCCAGCACCGACGGGACTAGCGGGAGTTACCCCTACAATGAGCAGTTCTTC. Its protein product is CASTDGTSGSYPYNEQFF.

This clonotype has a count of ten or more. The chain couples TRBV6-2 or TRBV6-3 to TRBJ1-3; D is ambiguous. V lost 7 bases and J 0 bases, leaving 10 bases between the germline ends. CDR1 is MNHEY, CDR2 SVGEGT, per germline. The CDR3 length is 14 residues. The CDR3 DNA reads TGTGCCAGCAAGATAACAGCCTCTGGAAACACCATATATTTT. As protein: CASKITASGNTIYF.